This T cell receptor beta chain was documented in a study of control samples from healthy donors and cancer patients. Clones were sequenced by immunoSEQ multiplex PCR, and TCRdb holds only the in-frame ones, with some missing. This sample has under 130,000 clones, with roughly 80% found just once. This CDR3 comprises 13 residues. V lost 5 bases and J 3 bases, leaving 10 bases between the germline ends. CDR1 is KGHSH, CDR2 LQKENI, per germline. This sequence was found in a woman in her forties or fifties in good health. The genes are TRBV18 and TRBJ2-5; D is possibly TRBD1 (5 bases). Sample: blood. The CDR3: CASSSGIEETQYF. Here the CDR3 DNA reads TGTGCCAGCTCATCAGGGATCGAAGAGACCCAGTACTTC.